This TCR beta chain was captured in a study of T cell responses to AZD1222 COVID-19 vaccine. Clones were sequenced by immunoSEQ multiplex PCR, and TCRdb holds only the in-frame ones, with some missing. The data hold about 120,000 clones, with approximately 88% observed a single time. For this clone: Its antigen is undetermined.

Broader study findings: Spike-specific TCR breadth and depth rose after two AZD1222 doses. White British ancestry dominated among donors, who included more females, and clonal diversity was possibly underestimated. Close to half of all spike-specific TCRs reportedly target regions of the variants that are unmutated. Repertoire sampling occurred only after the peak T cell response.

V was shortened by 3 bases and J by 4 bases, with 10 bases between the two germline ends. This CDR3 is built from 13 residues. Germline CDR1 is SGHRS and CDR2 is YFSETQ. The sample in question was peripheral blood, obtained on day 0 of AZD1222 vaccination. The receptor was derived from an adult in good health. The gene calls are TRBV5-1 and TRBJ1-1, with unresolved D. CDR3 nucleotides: TGCGCCAGCAGCTCCTTTCAAGCCACTGAAGCTTTCTTT. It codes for CASSSFQATEAFF.